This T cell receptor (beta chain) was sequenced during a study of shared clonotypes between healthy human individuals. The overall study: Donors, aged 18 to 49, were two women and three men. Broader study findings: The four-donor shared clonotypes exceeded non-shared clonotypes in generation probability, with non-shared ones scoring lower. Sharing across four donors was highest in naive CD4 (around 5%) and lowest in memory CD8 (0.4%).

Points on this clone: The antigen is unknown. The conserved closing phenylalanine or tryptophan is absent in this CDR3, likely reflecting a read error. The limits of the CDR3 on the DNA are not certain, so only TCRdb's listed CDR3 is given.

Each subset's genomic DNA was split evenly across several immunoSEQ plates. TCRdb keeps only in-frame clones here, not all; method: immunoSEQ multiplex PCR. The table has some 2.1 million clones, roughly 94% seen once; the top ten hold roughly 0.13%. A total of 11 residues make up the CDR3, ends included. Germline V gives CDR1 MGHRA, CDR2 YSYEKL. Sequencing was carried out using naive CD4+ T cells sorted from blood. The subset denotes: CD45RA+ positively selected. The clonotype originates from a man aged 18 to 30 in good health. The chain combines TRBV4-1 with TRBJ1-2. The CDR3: CASSQDRSRVV.